This T cell receptor (beta chain) stems from a study of regulatory T cells in long-lasting Graves disease (dated by TCRdb to 2020 to 2022). About the investigation overall: To count as having persistent Graves' disease, a patient had to have received antithyroid drug treatment for over 5 years with TSH receptor autoantibodies remaining persistently positive. Patients with persistent Graves' disease were compared with patients with newly diagnosed Graves' disease using TCR sequencing and RNA sequencing of peripheral blood. In the clinical cohort, patients with persistent Graves' disease had used antithyroid drugs for an average of around 9.3 years. The study was registered as a clinical trial and conducted in China. A total of some 35 samples underwent TCR sequencing: around 13 from persistent and about 20 from newly diagnosed Graves' disease patients. General findings and caveats noted by the study authors: Compared with newly diagnosed patients, persistent Graves' disease patients had lower TCR Shannon entropy and fewer highly expanded clones, which suggests clonal expansion. The study examined only peripheral blood because the primary lesion, thyroid tissue, could not be accessed. Persistent patients shared more public clonotypes among themselves (around 3,000) than newly diagnosed patients did (roughly 920). TRBV28, TRBJ1-2 and TRBJ2-5 were preferentially used in persistent disease, while TRBV20-1 and TRBJ2-1 were favored in newly diagnosed disease. The authors acknowledged the small sample size as a limitation that may reduce accuracy. Only the TCR beta chain was sequenced and analyzed.

The time point label, as the study defines it: persistent/refractory GD, antithyroid drugs over 5 years with positive TRAb. RNA was extracted from PBMCs in TRIzol for both TCR sequencing and RNA sequencing. Graves' disease was diagnosed according to American Thyroid Association guidelines. Recruitment of patients was carried out at an endocrinology department in Xi'an, China. From each patient, approximately 10 milliliters of peripheral blood was collected into an EDTA anticoagulant tube. Ficoll Paque Plus density gradient separation was used to isolate PBMCs, and no further T cell sorting was done. An Agilent 2100 Bioanalyzer and agarose gel were used to assess RNA quality, and a NanoDrop 2000 was used to measure RNA concentration. Libraries were constructed by multiplex PCR. The run used an Illumina HiSeq 4000. CDR3 regions were amplified by Arm-PCR with iRepertoire HTBI primers to construct TCR beta libraries. Before sequencing, the PCR products went through gel purification. For the original study's pipeline: Gene usage analysis of CDR3 amino acid clonotypes used the roughly 60 TRBV and 14 to 15 TRBJ segments found across samples. COPE and FqMerger were used to merge the filtered high-quality paired reads into contigs. BLAST was used to align contigs to IMGT TRBV, TRBD and TRBJ reference genes, with CDR3 defined following IMGT. Any clonotype with a frequency above 0.1% was counted as a highly expanded clone. Repertoire diversity was measured by Shannon entropy, and V-J evenness by the Gini coefficient. A clonotype found in more than one individual was treated as public. Through fastp at Q25 and MiXCR, TCRdb rebuilt clones from the public reads, retaining in-frame beta chains. Rows are unified per CDR3 protein, each entry keeping the most common DNA and genes. These V and J calls are TCRdb output, not the study's own analysis. The table for this sample lists about 460,000 distinct CDR3 sequences; roughly 22% of them were counted only once. The ten largest account for around 12% of the sample.

At the junction V is shortened by 2 bases and J by 2 bases, with 9 bases in between. The germline V gene gives CDR1 as LGHNT and CDR2 as FRNRAP. Inclusive of the bounding cysteine and phenylalanine, the CDR3 is 14 residues long. The sequence is cut down to CDR3 DNA, 42 bases in frame from base 1. This clonotype was found many times. It lacks a known antigen. Per-nucleotide qualities are absent, and no much larger clonotype sits a single base away. The sample was peripheral blood mononuclear cells (PBMCs), taken when the disease was refractory, from a patient treated with antithyroid drugs. This TCR derives from a female donor with Graves disease. The sequence links TRBV12-5 to TRBJ1-2; the D gene is not confidently resolved. Read as DNA, the sequence is TGTGCTAGTGGTTTGACCTCGGGAAACTATGGCTACACCTTC. Its product reads: CASGLTSGNYGYTF.